The 18 T cell receptor beta chains given below trace back to one sample, sequenced in a study of CD8 T cells in Susac syndrome. Random hexamers were used to reverse transcribe the RNA input (0.5 to 1 ug). One entry per CDR3 protein, called by TCRdb with MiXCR from the immunoSEQ multiplex PCR reads. The sample records about 400,000 distinct CDR3 sequences, approximately 85% being singletons. The specimen sequenced was CD8+ T cells from PBMCs. The receptors stem from a human donor with multiple sclerosis.

J is TRBJ2-5 and V is TRBV29-1; TRBD2 matches 8 bases. Trimming cost V 4 bases and J 4 bases; bases outside gene matches: 17. The CDR3 contains 17 residues. The germline gives CDR1 SQVTM, CDR2 ANQGSEA. CDR3 bases: TGCAGCGTTGTAGGAGAAGCCGGGACTAGACGTGTAGAGACCCAGTACTTC. Protein: CSVVGEAGTRRVETQYF.

The CDR3 region has the DNA TGTGCCAGCAGTTCGCACAGGGGGATAGACTATGGCTACACCTTC. Amino acids: CASSSHRGIDYGYTF. This chain links TRBV27 with TRBJ1-2; 8 bases line up with TRBD1. V shed 4 bases and J 3 bases; nucleotides not matched to a gene: 7. Germline V lookup: CDR1 MNHEY, CDR2 SMNVEV (reference sequence). This CDR3 comprises 15 residues.

This clonotype was observed a few times. The chain links TRBV30 to TRBJ2-7; D unclear. CDR3 length: 11 residues. V lost 2 bases, J lost 3 bases, and 5 bases lay in between. Germline V gene data show CDR1 as GTSNPN and CDR2 as SVGIG (reference sequence). The CDR3 spells CAWSPNYEQYF. The CDR3 DNA sequence: TGTGCCTGGAGTCCGAACTACGAGCAGTACTTC.

V usage is TRBV2 and J usage is TRBJ1-5; D is perhaps TRBD1 (5 bases). Germline V gives CDR1 SNHLY, CDR2 FYNNEI. Trimming pared 7 bases from V and 1 base from J, leaving 17 bases between. The CDR3 contains 16 residues. CDR3 sequence reads: CASTENRGDSNQPQHF. CDR3 sequence (DNA): TGTGCCAGCACCGAAAACCGTGGGGACAGCAATCAGCCCCAGCATTTT.

This clonotype was detected only once. The chain employs TRBV7-9 and TRBJ2-2; D possibly matches TRBD1 or TRBD2 (5 bases each). Trimming left V 5 bases short and J 8 bases short, with 18 bases between. Germline assignment: CDR1 SEHNR and CDR2 FQNEAQ (reference sequence). This CDR3 has 15 residues. CDR3 bases: TGTGCCAGCAGCCGACCCACCGGGACGGTAGGGGAGCTGTTTTTT. Residues: CASSRPTGTVGELFF.

The rearrangement uses TRBV30 and TRBJ2-5, with D maybe TRBD1 (5 bases). The CDR3 sequence is 14 residues long. Deletions cut 0 bases from V and 0 bases from J, with 8 bases between. The germline V gene encodes CDR1 GTSNPN and CDR2 SVGIG (reference sequence). The CDR3 DNA reads as TGTGCCTGGAGTGTCTCAGGGAACCAAGAGACCCAGTACTTC. Its protein is CAWSVSGNQETQYF.

Worth noting for this clonotype: Sequence at one end of the junction differs from germline and may be a read error. V and J are TRBV6-5 and TRBJ1-1; D unresolved. CDR3 length: 14 residues. Germline V gene lookup returns CDR1 MNHEY and CDR2 SVGAGI. Written as DNA, the CDR3 is TGTGCCAGCAGCTACTCGACTCCCCCCACTGAAGCTTTCTTT. It specifies CASSYSTPPTEAFF.

The chain is built from TRBV5-1 and TRBJ2-3; 10 bases match TRBD1. The CDR3 has 15 amino acids. After removal of 3 bases from V and 3 bases from J, the junction contained 4 bases not matched to a gene. Germline V lookup: CDR1 SGHRS, CDR2 YFSETQ. The CDR3 sequence: CASSSGQGETDTQYF. The CDR3, as DNA: TGCGCCAGCAGCTCAGGACAGGGGGAGACAGATACGCAGTATTTT.

V usage is TRBV28 and J usage is TRBJ2-2; TRBD2 matches 8 bases. V gave up 6 bases and J gave up 2 bases; unmatched junction bases: 5. Germline V gene sequence: CDR1 MDHEN, CDR2 SYDVKM. This CDR3 spans 15 amino acids. The CDR3 is CASRPLAENTGELFF. In DNA, the CDR3 is TGTGCCAGCAGACCACTAGCGGAAAACACCGGGGAGCTGTTTTTT.

Here the CDR3 DNA reads TGCAGCGTTGAAGTGGAGGGGGGCAGGGAAGGTACTGGGGCCAACGTCCTGACTTTC. Protein product: CSVEVEGGREGTGANVLTF. The V and J genes are TRBV29-1 and TRBJ2-6; D tentatively reads TRBD1 or TRBD2 (6 bases each). The V end lost 1 base, the J end lost 2 bases, and 21 bases lay between the germline ends. The CDR3 is made up of 19 amino acids. Germline V gene sequence: CDR1 SQVTM, CDR2 ANQGSEA.

The chain uses TRBV29-1 and TRBJ1-1, with unresolved D. In germline, CDR1 is SQVTM, CDR2 ANQGSEA. V was trimmed by 5 bases and J by 6 bases, leaving 13 bases between them. This CDR3 is built from 12 residues. The CDR3: CSVYGDSPEAFF. The CDR3 nucleotides read TGCAGCGTTTACGGCGATTCCCCTGAAGCTTTCTTT.

The V call is TRBV6-2 or TRBV6-3, the J call TRBJ2-5; 9 nucleotides agree with TRBD2. After removal of 2 bases from V and 2 bases from J, the junction contained 6 bases not matched to a gene. CDR1 and CDR2 from the germline V gene are MNHEY and SVGEGT. This CDR3 spans 16 amino acids. The CDR3 protein is CASSYPGLAHQETQYF. In nucleotides, the CDR3 is TGTGCCAGCAGTTACCCCGGACTAGCGCATCAAGAGACCCAGTACTTC.

The V call is TRBV20-1, the J call TRBJ1-4; D uncertain. V lost 1 base, J lost 5 bases, and 11 bases lay in between. The CDR3 spans 14 residues. CDR1 is DFQATT and CDR2 is SNEGSKA in the germline V gene (reference sequence). The CDR3 region is CSARVPEVNEKLFF. DNA for the CDR3: TGCAGTGCTAGAGTCCCAGAAGTGAATGAAAAACTGTTTTTT.

The V gene is TRBV10-3, the J gene TRBJ2-1; D possibly corresponds to TRBD1 (6 bases). The germline V and J ends were trimmed by 3 bases and 8 bases, with 11 bases remaining between them. The CDR3 covers 13 residues. The V gene's germline CDR1 is ENHRY and CDR2 SYGVKD. The DNA for the CDR3 is TGTGCCATCAGTGATTTAGGGGGTTATGAGCAGTTCTTC. It encodes CAISDLGGYEQFF.

This clonotype was found a few times. The rearrangement links TRBV6-1 to TRBJ1-2; 8 bases are a match to TRBD1. The ends lost 7 bases at V and 6 bases at J; junction bases unmatched: 4. The germline gives CDR1 MNHNS, CDR2 SASEGT. There are 12 residues in the CDR3. CDR3 residues: CASTPTGDGYTF. The CDR3 DNA is TGTGCCAGCACCCCGACAGGGGATGGCTACACCTTC.

The genes are TRBV27 and TRBJ2-7, with D perhaps given as TRBD1 or TRBD2 (5 bases each). The CDR3 extends over 15 amino acids. Trimming took 5 bases from V and 2 from J, leaving 16 bases between them. Germline V CDR1 and CDR2: MNHEY, SMNVEV (reference sequence). Here the CDR3 DNA reads TGTGCCAGCAGTACCTTCGGGACGTCAGCCTACGAGCAGTACTTC. Its protein is CASSTFGTSAYEQYF.

This chain connects TRBV5-1 to TRBJ2-2, with TRBD2 matching over 13 bases. This CDR3 region has 16 residues. From germline, CDR1 is SGHRS and CDR2 YFSETQ. V lost 2 bases to trimming and J lost 3 bases; unmatched junction nucleotides: 1. CDR3 region: CASSFGLAGDTGELFF. CDR3 coding DNA: TGCGCCAGCAGCTTCGGACTAGCGGGAGACACCGGGGAGCTGTTTTTT.

This clonotype was seen a handful of times. The chain carries TRBV23-1 and TRBJ1-1; D ambiguous. TRBV23-1 has ORF status, its function being uncertain. This CDR3 comprises 15 residues. V lost 0 bases to trimming and J lost 2 bases, with 10 bases between them. The chain's CDR3 is CASSQSAGINTEAFF. CDR3 nucleotides: TGCGCCAGCAGTCAATCTGCAGGTATTAACACTGAAGCTTTCTTT.